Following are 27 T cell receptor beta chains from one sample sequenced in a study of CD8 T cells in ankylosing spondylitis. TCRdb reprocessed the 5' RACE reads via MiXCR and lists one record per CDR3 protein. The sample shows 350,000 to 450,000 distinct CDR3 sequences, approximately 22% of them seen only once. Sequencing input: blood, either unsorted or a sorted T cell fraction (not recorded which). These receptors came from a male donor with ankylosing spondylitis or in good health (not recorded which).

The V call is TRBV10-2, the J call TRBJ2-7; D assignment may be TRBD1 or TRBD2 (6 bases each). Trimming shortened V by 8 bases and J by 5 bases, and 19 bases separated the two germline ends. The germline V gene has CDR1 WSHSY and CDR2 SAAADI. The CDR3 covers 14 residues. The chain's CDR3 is CASGGSGAQDEQYF. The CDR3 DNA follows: TGCGCCAGCGGGGGATCGGGGGCGCAGGACGAGCAGTACTTC.

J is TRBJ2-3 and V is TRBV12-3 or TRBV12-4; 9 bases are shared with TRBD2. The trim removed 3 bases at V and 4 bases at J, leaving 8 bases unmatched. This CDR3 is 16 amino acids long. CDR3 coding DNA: TGTGCCAGCAGTTTTTGGGCTAGCGGGGACCCAGATACGCAGTATTTT. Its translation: CASSFWASGDPDTQYF.

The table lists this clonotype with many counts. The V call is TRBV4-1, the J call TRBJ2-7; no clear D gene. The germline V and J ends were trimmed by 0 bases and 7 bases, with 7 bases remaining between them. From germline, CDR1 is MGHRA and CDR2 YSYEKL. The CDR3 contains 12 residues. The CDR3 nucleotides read TGCGCCAGCAGCCAAGAGCACGGGGAGCAGTACTTC. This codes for CASSQEHGEQYF.

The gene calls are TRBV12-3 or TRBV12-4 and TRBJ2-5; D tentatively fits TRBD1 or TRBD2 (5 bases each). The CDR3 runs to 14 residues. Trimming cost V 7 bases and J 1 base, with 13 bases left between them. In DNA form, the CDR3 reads TGTGCCAGCACACCTGGGACCACCCAAGAGACCCAGTACTTC. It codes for CASTPGTTQETQYF.

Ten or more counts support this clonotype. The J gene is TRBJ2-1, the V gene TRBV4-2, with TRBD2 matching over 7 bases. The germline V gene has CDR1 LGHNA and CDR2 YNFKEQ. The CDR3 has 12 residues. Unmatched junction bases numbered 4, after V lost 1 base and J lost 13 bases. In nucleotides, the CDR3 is TGTGCCAGCAGCCAAGGGGCGGGGGTTCAGTTCTTC. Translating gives CASSQGAGVQFF.

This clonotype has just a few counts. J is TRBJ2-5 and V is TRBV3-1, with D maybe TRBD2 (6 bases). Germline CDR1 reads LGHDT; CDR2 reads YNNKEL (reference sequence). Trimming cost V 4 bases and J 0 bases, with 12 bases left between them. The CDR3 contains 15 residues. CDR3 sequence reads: CASSPKGLDQETQYF. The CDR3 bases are TGTGCCAGCAGCCCGAAGGGACTGGACCAAGAGACCCAGTACTTC.

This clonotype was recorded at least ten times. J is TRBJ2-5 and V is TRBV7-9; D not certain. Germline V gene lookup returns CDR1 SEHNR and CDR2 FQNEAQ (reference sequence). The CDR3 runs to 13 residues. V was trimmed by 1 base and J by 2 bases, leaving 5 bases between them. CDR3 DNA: TGTGCCAGCAGCTTAGGAGTACAAGAGACCCAGTACTTC. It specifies CASSLGVQETQYF.

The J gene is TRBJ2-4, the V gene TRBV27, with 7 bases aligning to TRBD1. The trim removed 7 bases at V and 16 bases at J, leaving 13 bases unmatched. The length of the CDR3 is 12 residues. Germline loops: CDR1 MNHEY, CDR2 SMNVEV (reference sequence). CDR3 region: CASTGPTGLSYF. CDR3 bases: TGTGCCAGCACAGGACCGACAGGGCTAAGCTACTTC.

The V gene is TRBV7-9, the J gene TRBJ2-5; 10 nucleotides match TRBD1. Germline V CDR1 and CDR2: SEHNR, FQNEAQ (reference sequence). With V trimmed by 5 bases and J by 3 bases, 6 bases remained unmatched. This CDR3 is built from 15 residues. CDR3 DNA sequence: TGTGCCAGCAGCGGACCCGGGACAGGGGAAGAGACCCAGTACTTC. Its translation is CASSGPGTGEETQYF.

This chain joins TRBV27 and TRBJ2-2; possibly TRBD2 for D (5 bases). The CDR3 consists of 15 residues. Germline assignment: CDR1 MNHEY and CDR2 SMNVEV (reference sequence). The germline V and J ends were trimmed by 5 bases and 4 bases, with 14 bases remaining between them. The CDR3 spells CASSPLGSLTGELFF. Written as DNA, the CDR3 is TGTGCCAGCAGTCCCCTGGGGAGCCTCACCGGGGAGCTGTTTTTT.

The chain's CDR3 is CAISESSASYGYTF. The DNA for the CDR3 is TGTGCCATCAGTGAGTCGTCAGCTTCCTATGGCTACACCTTC. The rearrangement uses TRBV10-3 and TRBJ1-2; D gene unclear. The germline V gene has CDR1 ENHRY and CDR2 SYGVKD. The ends were cut back, 0 bases at V and 4 bases at J, with 9 bases in the middle. This CDR3 region has 14 residues.

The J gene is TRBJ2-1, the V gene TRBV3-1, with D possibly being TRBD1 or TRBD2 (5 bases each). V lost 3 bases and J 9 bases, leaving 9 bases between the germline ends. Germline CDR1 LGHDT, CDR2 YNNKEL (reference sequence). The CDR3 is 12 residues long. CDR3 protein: CASSHRDGEQFF. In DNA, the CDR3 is TGTGCCAGCAGCCACCGGGACGGTGAGCAGTTCTTC.

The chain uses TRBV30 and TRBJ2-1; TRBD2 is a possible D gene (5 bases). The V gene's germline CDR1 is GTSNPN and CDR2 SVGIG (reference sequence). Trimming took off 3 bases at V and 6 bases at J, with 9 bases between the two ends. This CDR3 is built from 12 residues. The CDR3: CAWRDWSNEQFF. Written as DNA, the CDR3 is TGTGCCTGGAGGGACTGGAGCAATGAGCAGTTCTTC.

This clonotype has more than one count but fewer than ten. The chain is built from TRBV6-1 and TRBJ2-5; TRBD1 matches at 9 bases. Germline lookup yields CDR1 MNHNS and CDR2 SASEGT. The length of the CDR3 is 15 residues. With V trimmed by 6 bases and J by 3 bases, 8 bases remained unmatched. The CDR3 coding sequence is TGTGCCAGCAGACGCCAACAGGGGGCCGAAGAGACCCAGTACTTC. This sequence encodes CASRRQQGAEETQYF.

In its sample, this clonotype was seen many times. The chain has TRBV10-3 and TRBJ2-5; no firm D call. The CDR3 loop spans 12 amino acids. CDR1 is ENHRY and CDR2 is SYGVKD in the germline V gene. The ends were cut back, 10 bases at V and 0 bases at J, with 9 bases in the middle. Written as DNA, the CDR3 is TGTGCCACCGTAAGGGACCAAGAGACCCAGTACTTC. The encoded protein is CATVRDQETQYF.

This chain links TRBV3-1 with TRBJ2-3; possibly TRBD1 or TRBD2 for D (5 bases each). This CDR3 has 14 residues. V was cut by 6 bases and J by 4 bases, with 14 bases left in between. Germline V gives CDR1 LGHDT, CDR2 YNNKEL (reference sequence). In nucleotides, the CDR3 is TGTGCCAGCAGTCCAGGGAGTATCCCAGATACGCAGTATTTT. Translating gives CASSPGSIPDTQYF.

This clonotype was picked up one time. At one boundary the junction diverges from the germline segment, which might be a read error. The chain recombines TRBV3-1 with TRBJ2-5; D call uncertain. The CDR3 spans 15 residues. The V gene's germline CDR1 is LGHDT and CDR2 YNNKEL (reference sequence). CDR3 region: CGSSQGIARLETQYF. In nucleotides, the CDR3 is TGTGGCAGCAGCCAAGGAATCGCTAGGTTAGAGACCCAGTACTTC.

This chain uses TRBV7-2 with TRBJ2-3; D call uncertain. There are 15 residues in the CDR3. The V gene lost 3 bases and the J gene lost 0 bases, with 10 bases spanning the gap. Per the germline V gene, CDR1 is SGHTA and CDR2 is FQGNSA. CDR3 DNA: TGTGCCAGCAGCTTGTGGACCCATAGCACAGATACGCAGTATTTT. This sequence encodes CASSLWTHSTDTQYF.

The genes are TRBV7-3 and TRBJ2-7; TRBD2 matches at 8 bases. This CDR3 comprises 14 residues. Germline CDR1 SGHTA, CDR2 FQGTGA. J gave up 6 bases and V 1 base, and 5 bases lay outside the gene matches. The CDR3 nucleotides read TGTGCCAGCAGCTTAATCGGGGGGGCTGGCGAGCAGTACTTC. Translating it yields CASSLIGGAGEQYF.

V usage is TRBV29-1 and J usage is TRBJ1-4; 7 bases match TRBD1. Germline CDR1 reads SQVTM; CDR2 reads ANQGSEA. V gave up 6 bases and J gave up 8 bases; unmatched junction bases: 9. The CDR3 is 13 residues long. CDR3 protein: CSVQQGFGEKLFF. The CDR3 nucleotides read TGCAGCGTCCAACAGGGGTTTGGGGAAAAACTGTTTTTT. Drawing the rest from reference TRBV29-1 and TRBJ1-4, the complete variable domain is SAVISQKPSRDICQRGTSLTIQCQVDSQVTMMFWYRQQPGQSLTLIATANQGSEATYESGFVIDKFPISRPNLTFSTLTVSNMSPEDSSIYLCSVQQGFGEKLFFGSGTQLSVL.

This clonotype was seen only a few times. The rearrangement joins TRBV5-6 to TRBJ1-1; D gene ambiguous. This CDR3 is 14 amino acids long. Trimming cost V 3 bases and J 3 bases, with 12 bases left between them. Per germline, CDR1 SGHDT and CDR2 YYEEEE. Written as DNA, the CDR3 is TGTGCCAGCAGCTACGGGGTGAAGGACACTGAAGCTTTCTTT. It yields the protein CASSYGVKDTEAFF.

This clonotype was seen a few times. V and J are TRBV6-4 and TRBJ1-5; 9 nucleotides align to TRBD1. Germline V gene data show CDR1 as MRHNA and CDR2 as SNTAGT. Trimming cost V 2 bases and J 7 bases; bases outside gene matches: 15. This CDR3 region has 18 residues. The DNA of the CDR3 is TGTGCCAGCAGTGACCTTCACGGGGGACAGGGAAGAGGGCAGCCCCAGCATTTT. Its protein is CASSDLHGGQGRGQPQHF.

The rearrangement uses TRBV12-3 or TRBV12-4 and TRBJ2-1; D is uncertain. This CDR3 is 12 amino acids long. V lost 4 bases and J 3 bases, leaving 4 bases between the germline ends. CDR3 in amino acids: CASSYNYNEQFF. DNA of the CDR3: TGTGCCAGCAGTTACAACTACAATGAGCAGTTCTTC.

CDR3 residues: CASSLAERVKAQHF. CDR3 sequence (DNA): TGTGCCAGCAGTTTAGCGGAAAGGGTAAAGGCCCAGCATTTT. The V gene is TRBV12-3 or TRBV12-4, the J gene TRBJ1-5; no firm D call. V was cut by 0 bases and J by 11 bases, with 14 bases left in between. This CDR3 comprises 14 residues.

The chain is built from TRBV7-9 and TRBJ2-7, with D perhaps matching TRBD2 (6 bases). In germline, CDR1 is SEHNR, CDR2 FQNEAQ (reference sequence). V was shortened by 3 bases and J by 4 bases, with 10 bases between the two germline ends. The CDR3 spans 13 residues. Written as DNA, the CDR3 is TGTGCCAGCAGCTTTCCCGCGGGGTACGAGCAGTACTTC. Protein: CASSFPAGYEQYF.

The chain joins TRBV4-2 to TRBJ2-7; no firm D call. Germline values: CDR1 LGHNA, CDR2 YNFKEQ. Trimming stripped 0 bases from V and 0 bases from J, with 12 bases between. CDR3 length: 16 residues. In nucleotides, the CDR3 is TGTGCCAGCAGCCAAGATGGTGGCGTCTCCTCCTACGAGCAGTACTTC. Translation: CASSQDGGVSSYEQYF.

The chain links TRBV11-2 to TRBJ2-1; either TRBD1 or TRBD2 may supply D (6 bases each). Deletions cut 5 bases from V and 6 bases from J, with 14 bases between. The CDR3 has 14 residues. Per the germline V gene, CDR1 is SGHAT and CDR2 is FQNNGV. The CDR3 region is CASSPWGAANEQFF. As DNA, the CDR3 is TGTGCCAGCAGCCCGTGGGGGGCCGCCAATGAGCAGTTCTTC.